Here is one T cell receptor (beta chain) with its context. The antigen is not known. The data belong to a study of CD8 T cells in ankylosing spondylitis. Study results and caveats: A number of the motif variants had already been described in reactive arthritis synovial fluid and blood. With a CD8+ phenotype, disease-linked clones were relatively rare in peripheral blood.

The CDR3 totals 14 residues. Germline V gene sequence: CDR1 MNHNS, CDR2 SASEGT. The V segment lost 6 bases and the J segment 7 bases; nucleotides outside the gene matches: 8. TCRdb reprocessed the 5' RACE reads via MiXCR and lists one record per CDR3 protein. The table lists 150,000 to 200,000 distinct CDR3 sequences, over 10% of them singletons. Sequenced material: blood, either unsorted or a sorted T cell fraction (not recorded which). V and J are TRBV6-1 and TRBJ2-3; TRBD2 matches 9 bases. This TCR was recovered from a female donor with ankylosing spondylitis or in good health (not recorded which). The CDR3 here is CASSQREELYTQYF. The CDR3 DNA sequence: TGTGCCAGCAGCCAGCGGGAGGAACTATATACGCAGTATTTT.